The text below deals with one T cell receptor beta chain. This clone was recorded once. It lacks a known antigen. No much larger clonotype is one base removed from it; base qualities were not supplied. For CDR1 and CDR2, the germline V gene (reference sequence) lists SGHNT and YYREEE. Taken from cysteine to phenylalanine, the CDR3 has 17 residues. Only the CDR3 portion is preserved as DNA: 51 bases, with reading frame beginning at the first base. V lost 3 bases and J lost 4 bases, and the count of bases not matched to a germline gene is 14. The record originates from a study of cytomegalovirus exposure and HLA in healthy donors (dated by TCRdb to 2016 to 2017). With respect to the entire study: According to an earlier analysis of 550 to 700 of the donors, about 179 million T cells yielded 95 million to 140 million unique TCR beta sequences and 276 Gb of sequence data. In a later genetic analysis, genome-wide SNP genotypes for about 55% of the roughly 700 donors were used, and that subset was treated as a discovery cohort. An earlier analysis of several hundred of the donors applied high-throughput TCR beta sequencing to assess whether each TCR beta V gene segment acted as functional or pseudogenic. Alongside the repertoire data, information on donor age, sex, ethnicity and CMV serostatus was compiled. Every discovery cohort repertoire had been produced on one sequencing platform. The number of donors typed differed by locus, with 629-630 for A, B, C, DRB1 and DQB1, roughly 520 for DQA1, over 600 for DPA1, and under 490 for DPB1. Rather than drawing on any new phenotypic data, the later analysis identified candidate immune exposures from TCR beta sequences and the way those sequences occurred across donors. The genetic ancestry cluster associated with self-reported Caucasian donors included around four fifths of the roughly 380 genotyped donors. A later analysis re-analyzed previously published TCR beta repertoires from approximately 670 donors and added high-resolution HLA genotyping to study TCR occurrence patterns. To predict cytomegalovirus infection status, the study combined high-throughput TCR immunosequencing, statistical association of individual TCRs with disease status, and machine learning. Class I and class II HLA loci were covered by the typing at four-digit resolution. About five DR-DQ haplotypes were treated as single units for association and clustering because of strong linkage in the cohort. On average, 235,054 unique TCR beta nucleotide sequences were sequenced per donor among 300 to 500 genotyped donors of the cohort, with around 19% of those sequences being non-productive. An early release that covered 500 to 800 HLA-typed donors contained around 330 gigabases of sequencing data and about 84 million unique TCR sequences. The study used immunosequencing to profile the T cell repertoires of several hundred subjects and linked those repertoires to cytomegalovirus serostatus. The study was designed to test whether signatures of past pathogen exposure could be identified by cataloging public T cell receptors. Along with the approximately 700-subject first cohort, a separate validation cohort of roughly 110 different subjects was used.

The library was made by the immunoSEQ multiplex PCR assay. For the multiplex PCR, a mixture combining 60 forward primers for TCR Vbeta segments and 13 reverse primers for TCR Jbeta segments was used. The CDR3 region of rearranged TCR beta genes was amplified from genomic DNA with a multiplex PCR assay. The Illumina HiSeq System was used to sequence the amplified TCR beta libraries as 87-base-pair reads. The paper's data handling went like this. A later analysis counted 65 million to 90 million unique TCR beta chains across the roughly 700 repertoires, and approximately 11 million of these chains were shared by at least two donors. A nearest-neighbor algorithm error-corrected the raw reads and collapsed the reads into unique sequences, merging closely related sequences to remove PCR and sequencing errors. CDR3 sequences were aligned to IMGT reference sequences to assign V, D and J gene segments. For a sequence to be retained, a match of at least six nucleotides to both a V gene segment and a J gene segment was required. A rearrangement was called productive if the CDR3 had no stop codons and remained in frame with V and J, and every other rearrangement was called non-productive. CDR3 was defined according to IMGT convention as the region running from the second conserved V-encoded cysteine to the conserved J-encoded phenylalanine. The earlier analysis of about 640 of the donors excluded any sequence lacking an unambiguous match to a single V gene segment. In an earlier analysis of approximately 590 of the donors, V segments were called functional above 56.7% productive rearrangements and were called segregating when the between-donor standard deviation exceeded 5%. A statistical classification framework was developed to diagnose cytomegalovirus status using the catalog of TCR beta chain sequences. In a later analysis, TCR nucleotide sequences were compared against IMGT/GENE-DB human TR gene sequences so that V and J genes could be assigned. Using the TCRdist pipeline, a later analysis assigned CDR3 sequences along with most-parsimonious VDJ recombination scenarios. In a later analysis, every TCR beta chain was defined by the combination of its CDR3 amino acid sequence and its V-gene family, and reads without a unique V-gene family were dropped. In a later analysis, 450 to 600 highly shared, low-generation-probability nucleotide sequences were removed to address suspected cross-contamination and a sequencing artifact. For each public chain, a later analysis derived a clonal expansion index from normalized ranks of inferred template counts within each repertoire. In a later analysis, generation probabilities were computed with a VDJ recombination model fitted to out-of-frame rearrangements, and the resulting probabilities were checked against IGoR. In a later analysis, TCR-TCR, TCR-HLA and TCR-CMV co-occurrence was scored with hypergeometric tests, and a repertoire-size bias correction was applied to TCR pairs. A later analysis estimated false discovery rates by permuting HLA or CMV assignments 20 times. In a later analysis, co-occurring TCRs were grouped using DBSCAN, and TCRdist sequence similarity was added for clustering within HLA-allele-positive subsets. Repertoires with fewer than 30,000 or more than 120,000 public chains, plus five repertoires with anomalous nucleotide sharing, were excluded from co-occurrence clustering. The table was pulled from immuneACCESS by TCRdb, which kept in-frame rearrangements only. Such tables lose some clones; where checked, under half of the loss comes from unresolved V genes, and the rest has no known cause. The V and J calls and the clone size are those of that table, but D and trimming were determined from the DNA. Present in this sample are a few hundred thousand clones, over 75% of which were seen just once. The leading ten clones occupy around 1.8% of the sample.

Summary of the overall study and its limitations: In a later analysis, HLA-associated TCR beta chains showed more clonal expansion and lower generation probabilities than non-associated chains that were equally common. Assigning TCR associations to individual alleles was difficult when HLA alleles, especially DR and DQ, strongly co-occurred. Because HLA typing was missing for some donors at each locus, association tests included only the typed subset. The earlier analysis of a few hundred of the donors excluded 15 to 20 rarely observed V segments, including chromosome 9 orphons, because counts were too low. Some IMGT-functional V segments, including TRBV6-2 and TRBV6-3, could not be distinguished by the 87-base-pair reads and were therefore excluded. A total of around 150 TCR beta chains were listed by the study as associated with cytomegalovirus. A group of highly shared sequence variants was considered likely to be a technical artifact of the sequencing pipeline. In a later analysis, most CMV-associated TCR beta chains were found to appear HLA-restricted, with HLA associations seemingly driven largely by CMV exposure. The cohort was sequenced for TCR beta chains only, and without alpha or paired-chain data the features that could be detected were limited. Sequencing depth was assumed to be roughly uniform across donors in the presence/absence analyses, though that assumption may not hold. In a later genetic analysis, a missense DCLRE1C variant was associated with V-gene and J-gene trimming of TCR beta chains, and the association was replicated in an independent cohort. Three of the identified cytomegalovirus-associated TCR beta chains were confirmed in vitro to be specific for cytomegalovirus antigens. An earlier analysis of around 600 of the donors showed that most TCR beta V segments appeared in productive rearrangements either about 87% or about 30% of the time, which broadly matched IMGT annotations. At a false discovery rate of 0.05, a later analysis linked 16,951 TCR beta sequences to specific HLA alleles. Compared with the approximately 710-donor mean, donors in an Asian-associated ancestry cluster had fewer N-insertions in productive TCRs, according to a later genetic analysis. Correlated functional status among segregating V segments might reflect linkage disequilibrium, but an unknown experimental factor could not be ruled out. For the cohort, immune exposure information was limited to CMV serostatus. A later analysis reported that several top co-occurrence clusters appeared linked to parvovirus B19, influenza, CMV and Epstein-Barr virus. The authors suggested that the approach could potentially be extended to other disease states and immunological phenotypes. Across donors, most TCR sequences were observed very rarely, whereas some public TCRs were present in many individuals. A further reported finding was that TCR beta sequences accurately predicted the HLA-A and HLA-B alleles for most subjects in the first cohort. The classifier was reported to diagnose cytomegalovirus status with high specificity and sensitivity in both the original cohort and the validation cohort. In a later analysis, the rate of TCR association differed among HLA loci, with DRB1 alleles having the most associated TCRs and HLA-C alleles having the fewest.

The cohort was made up of around 720 healthy bone marrow donors. At the time of sampling, every cohort member was nominally healthy, though immune exposures that went unrecorded were likely present. The donor tested CMV seronegative and was one of the 352 seronegative cohort members. Every donor gave a peripheral blood sample, and the peripheral blood mononuclear cells from that sample were used for TCR beta sequencing. Genomic DNA was extracted from the blood cell samples with the Qiagen DNeasy Blood Extraction Kit. The rearrangement combines TRBV5-4 with TRBJ2-5, and 8 junction bases match TRBD2. The sequenced sample consisted of PBMCs. This receptor was taken from a young man in good health and CMV-seronegative. The DNA is TGTGCCAGCAGCTCCGGGGGGCTAGCGGGTGGTCGAGAGACCCAGTACTTC. The resulting protein is CASSSGGLAGGRETQYF. Outside the CDR3, residues come from the reference TRBV5-4 and TRBJ2-5 proteins, so the full variable domain is: ETGVTQSPTHLIKTRGQQVTLRCSSQSGHNTVSWYQQALGQGPQFIFQYYREEENGRGNFPPRFSGLQFPNYSSELNVNALELDDSALYLCASSSGGLAGGRETQYFGPGTRLLVL.